Sequencing of this TCR beta chain was carried out in a study of CD8 T cells in ankylosing spondylitis. Study results and limitations: Blood of patients with ankylosing spondylitis appeared to be characterized by a TCR beta motif of several highly homologous variants. Significant enrichment of disease-linked clones was reportedly seen in matched ankylosing spondylitis synovial fluid. In reactive arthritis synovial fluid and blood, some motif variants had been reported before. CD8+ cells made up the disease-linked clones, which were relatively rare in peripheral blood.

This clonotype was observed many times. Its antigen is as yet unknown. Library preparation for TCR beta used quantitative 5'-RACE with molecular barcodes. TCRdb re-derived calls from the 5' RACE reads in MiXCR, one entry per CDR3 protein. The sample has about 510,000 distinct CDR3 sequences, under 5.5% seen once; the top ten hold under 4.5%. Germline V gives CDR1 SGHTS, CDR2 YDEGEE. Trimming removed 4 bases from V and 0 bases from J, with 12 bases in between. The CDR3 contains 15 residues. The gene calls are TRBV5-8 and TRBJ2-3; D uncertain. This receptor was obtained from a male donor with ankylosing spondylitis. Sample: blood, either unsorted or a sorted T cell fraction (not recorded which). CDR3 amino acids: CASSLLSPSTDTQYF. As DNA, the CDR3 is TGTGCCAGCAGCCTCCTTAGTCCTAGCACAGATACGCAGTATTTT.